This TCR beta chain appears in the sequencing data of a study of a mutant IDH1 vaccine in newly diagnosed glioma. Study context: Eight vaccine doses were administered to patients at weeks 1, 3, 5, 7, 11, 15, 19 and 23. Vaccines were first given 4-6 weeks after radiotherapy alone, or with temozolomide cycles.

Time point reported: week 11, during vaccination. A 20-mer mutant IDH1 peptide at 300 ug was injected subcutaneously with topical imiquimod. CDR1 PRHDT and CDR2 FYEKMQ come from the germline V gene (reference sequence). V was clipped by 5 bases and J by 5 bases; unmatched bases: 10. There are 15 residues in the CDR3. Only one count was recorded for this clone. Its target is not known. The method was immunoSEQ multiplex PCR; TCRdb's version includes in-frame clones alone and lacks a portion of them. The sample records 100,000 to 150,000 clones, roughly 75% being singletons. The sequence derives from a man aged 40-49 years with glioma. The chain combines TRBV13 with TRBJ2-7, with 9 bases that match TRBD1. This material consisted of PBMCs, taken from a glioma patient whose treatment included an IDH1 peptide vaccine. The CDR3 region has the DNA TGTGCCAGCAGCCTATTTCACAGGGGGCGAAACGAGCAGTACTTC. Translation gives CASSLFHRGRNEQYF.